These 24 T cell receptor beta chains share one sample of origin, sequenced in a study of T cell repertoires in cytomegalovirus infection. TCRdb passed the reads through MiXCR, listing each CDR3 protein once. The profile shows some 300,000 distinct CDR3 sequences, roughly a sixth of them singletons. The specimen was PBMCs. These receptors came from a human donor in good health (CMV status not recorded). Some clones in this sample may be carry-over from other donors' samples.

The gene calls are TRBV28 and TRBJ1-6, with 8 positions matching TRBD1. Germline CDR1 is MDHEN and CDR2 is SYDVKM. J was trimmed by 8 bases and V by 7 bases; bases with no gene match: 10. This CDR3 contains 15 residues. The CDR3 DNA sequence: TGTGCCAGCACCTTGGGGCAGGGGGCTTATTCACCCCTCCACTTT. It specifies CASTLGQGAYSPLHF.

Many counts were recorded for this clonotype. DNA of the CDR3: TGTGCCAGCAGCTTGTTCGTGAGGGGGGGACTTAACTATGGCTACACCTTC. Amino acids: CASSLFVRGGLNYGYTF. J is TRBJ1-2 and V is TRBV7-2; TRBD1 is a possible D gene (6 bases). Trimming pared 3 bases from V and 1 base from J, leaving 18 bases between. The CDR3 is 17 residues long. Germline CDR1 SGHTA, CDR2 FQGNSA.

The V and J genes are TRBV14 and TRBJ1-1; no firm D call. Trimming pared 1 base from V and 7 bases from J, leaving 16 bases between. Germline assignment: CDR1 SGHDN and CDR2 FVKESK. This CDR3 is 15 amino acids long. CDR3 region: CASSQGGIRGIEAFF. As DNA, the CDR3 is TGTGCCAGCAGCCAAGGCGGGATTCGGGGAATTGAAGCTTTCTTT.

The J gene is TRBJ1-2, the V gene TRBV2, with D possibly being TRBD1 (5 bases). Trimming stripped 6 bases from V and 4 bases from J, with 18 bases between. CDR3 length: 15 amino acids. Per the germline V gene, CDR1 is SNHLY and CDR2 is FYNNEI. The CDR3 loop reads CASRLWTVGTYGYTF. In DNA, the CDR3 is TGTGCCAGCAGGCTTTGGACGGTGGGGACCTATGGCTACACCTTC.

The CDR3 DNA sequence: TGTGCCAGCTCACCACCATGGGGGGAGCGGGGCCAGCCCCAGCATTTT. Protein product: CASSPPWGERGQPQHF. This chain connects TRBV18 to TRBJ1-5; TRBD1 might be the D (5 bases). The CDR3 consists of 16 residues. The germline V and J ends were trimmed by 0 bases and 7 bases, with 16 bases remaining between them. The germline V gene encodes CDR1 KGHSH and CDR2 LQKENI.

This chain connects TRBV20-1 to TRBJ1-1; possible D gene TRBD1, 6 bases. The germline V gene encodes CDR1 DFQATT and CDR2 SNEGSKA (reference sequence). The V and J ends lost 5 bases and 5 bases respectively, with 24 bases between them. The CDR3 contains 16 residues. CDR3 coding DNA: TGCAGTGCTTCTACACAGGGACCGCCCGGGGAGACTGAAGCTTTCTTT. The encoded protein is CSASTQGPPGETEAFF.

The chain employs TRBV7-9 and TRBJ2-1, with 9 positions matching TRBD2. After removal of 5 bases from V and 4 bases from J, the junction contained 6 bases not matched to a gene. The CDR3 consists of 15 residues. Germline V gives CDR1 SEHNR, CDR2 FQNEAQ (reference sequence). The CDR3 DNA is TGTGCCAGCAGCCAGCGGGGGGTCCAGTACAATGAGCAGTTCTTC. Amino acids: CASSQRGVQYNEQFF.

This clonotype was counted at least ten times. V usage is TRBV20-1 and J usage is TRBJ2-7; maybe TRBD2 (5 bases). This CDR3 contains 13 residues. V was shortened by 3 bases and J by 6 bases, with 15 bases between the two germline ends. Looked up from germline, CDR1 is DFQATT and CDR2 is SNEGSKA (reference sequence). This CDR3 reads CSASTSVGVEQYF. In DNA, the CDR3 is TGCAGTGCTAGTACGTCCGTCGGGGTCGAGCAGTACTTC.

The rearrangement uses TRBV20-1 and TRBJ2-5, with D maybe TRBD2 (5 bases). CDR1 is DFQATT, CDR2 SNEGSKA, per germline (reference sequence). The V end lost 2 bases, the J end lost 4 bases, and 17 bases lay between the germline ends. The CDR3 is made up of 15 amino acids. The CDR3 DNA follows: TGCAGTGCTAGAAAGACGGACGAGGGCTCAGAGACCCAGTACTTC. This gives the protein CSARKTDEGSETQYF.

This clonotype was recorded many times. The V call is TRBV4-2, the J call TRBJ2-3; D is unresolved. The V gene's germline CDR1 is LGHNA and CDR2 YNFKEQ. The CDR3 is 16 residues long. V was pared by 2 bases and J by 0 bases, with 12 bases between. CDR3 sequence: CASSQPLAQSTDTQYF. The CDR3 region has the DNA TGTGCCAGCAGCCAACCCCTGGCCCAAAGCACAGATACGCAGTATTTT.

The V call is TRBV4-3, the J call TRBJ2-1; the match to TRBD2 covers 11 bases. The CDR3 contains 16 residues. Germline values: CDR1 LGHNA, CDR2 YSLEER. Unmatched junction bases numbered 8, after V lost 0 bases and J lost 10 bases. CDR3: CASSQDALAGAGEQFF. For the CDR3, the DNA is TGCGCCAGCAGCCAAGATGCACTAGCGGGGGCGGGGGAGCAGTTCTTC.

This clonotype has a count of ten or more. The chain links TRBV3-1 to TRBJ2-7, with unresolved D. This CDR3 spans 12 amino acids. V was trimmed by 0 bases and J by 9 bases, leaving 9 bases between them. Germline CDR1 and CDR2: LGHDT and YNNKEL (reference sequence). As DNA, the CDR3 is TGTGCCAGCAGCCAAGATCAAGGCTTGCAGTACTTC. As protein: CASSQDQGLQYF.

The chain couples TRBV27 to TRBJ2-3, with TRBD1 matching over 7 bases. CDR3 length: 15 amino acids. Germline trimming cut 4 bases from V and 2 bases from J; bases unmatched to any gene: 6. Germline lookup yields CDR1 MNHEY and CDR2 SMNVEV (reference sequence). The CDR3 reads CASSSTGAHTDTQYF. The CDR3 DNA reads as TGTGCCAGCAGTTCTACAGGGGCCCACACAGATACGCAGTATTTT.

This chain uses TRBV7-3 with TRBJ1-6; D is perhaps TRBD1 (5 bases). The CDR3 spans 15 residues. V lost 3 bases and J lost 6, with 12 bases in between. Per the germline V gene, CDR1 is SGHTA and CDR2 is FQGTGA. The CDR3 sequence: CASSFNGGLNSPLHF. The CDR3 region has the DNA TGTGCCAGCAGCTTTAATGGGGGACTTAATTCACCCCTCCACTTT.

The V call is TRBV20-1, the J call TRBJ2-1, with D unclear. The CDR3 runs to 15 residues. Germline values: CDR1 DFQATT, CDR2 SNEGSKA (reference sequence). V lost 3 bases, J lost 0 bases, and 12 bases lay in between. CDR3 bases: TGCAGTGCTAGGGACCAGGAGAGCTCCTACAATGAGCAGTTCTTC. It codes for CSARDQESSYNEQFF.

This clonotype has only a few counts. The gene calls are TRBV12-3 or TRBV12-4 and TRBJ1-6, with D hard to call. The germline V and J ends were trimmed by 4 bases and 7 bases, with 8 bases remaining between them. The CDR3 runs 13 residues. The CDR3 reads CASSSQENSPLHF. Here the CDR3 DNA reads TGTGCCAGCAGTTCTCAGGAAAATTCACCCCTCCACTTT.

This clonotype was counted a few times. This chain joins TRBV11-2 and TRBJ2-5; 10 nucleotides line up with TRBD1. The CDR3 is 15 amino acids. Germline V lookup: CDR1 SGHAT, CDR2 FQNNGV. Losses at the gene ends were 2 bases for V and 5 bases for J; bases not matched to a gene: 5. CDR3 sequence (DNA): TGTGCCAGCAGCTTAAGACAGGGGGCGTGGGAGACCCAGTACTTC. It is translated as CASSLRQGAWETQYF.

This clonotype was found a few times. The J gene is TRBJ1-2, the V gene TRBV10-3, with TRBD1 identical over 9 bases. The CDR3 contains 15 residues. The junction had 8 bases not matched to a gene; V was cut back by 5 bases and J by 4 bases. The germline V gene has CDR1 ENHRY and CDR2 SYGVKD. The CDR3 spells CAISIAGTGPYGYTF. The CDR3 DNA sequence: TGTGCCATCAGTATAGCCGGGACAGGGCCCTATGGCTACACCTTC.

This chain links TRBV5-1 with TRBJ2-1, with 11 bases fitting TRBD2. The junction had 9 bases not matched to a gene; V was cut back by 5 bases and J by 5 bases. This CDR3 is 16 amino acids long. Per germline, CDR1 SGHRS and CDR2 YFSETQ. In DNA form, the CDR3 reads TGCGCCAGCAGTTTATTACTAGCGGGGGTCGACAATGAGCAGTTCTTC. It specifies CASSLLLAGVDNEQFF. Supplemented by reference TRBV5-1 and TRBJ2-1, the full variable domain reads KAGVTQTPRYLIKTRGQQVTLSCSPISGHRSVSWYQQTPGQGLQFLFEYFSETQRNKGNFPGRFSGRQFSNSRSEMNVSTLELGDSALYLCASSLLLAGVDNEQFFGPGTRLTVL.

This clonotype has at least ten counts. The chain combines TRBV7-2 with TRBJ2-1, with a tentative D call TRBD1 (6 bases). This CDR3 region has 17 residues. Trimming removed 0 bases at V and 5 bases at J, with 17 bases between. The V gene's germline CDR1 is SGHTA and CDR2 FQGNSA. CDR3 region: CASSLALRLGAHNEQFF. Here the CDR3 DNA reads TGTGCCAGCAGCTTAGCCCTTCGATTGGGGGCCCACAATGAGCAGTTCTTC.

This clonotype was found many times. This chain joins TRBV4-1 and TRBJ1-5; D is possibly TRBD1 (5 bases). The CDR3 consists of 15 residues. Trimming stripped 3 bases from V and 5 bases from J, with 14 bases between. Germline V CDR1 and CDR2: MGHRA, YSYEKL. The CDR3 DNA reads as TGCGCCAGCAGCCACAGGCGCGGAGGGGATCAGCCCCAGCATTTT. Its protein product is CASSHRRGGDQPQHF.

This clonotype was counted between two and nine times. The rearrangement links TRBV6-5 to TRBJ1-6, with D possibly being TRBD1 (5 bases). CDR3 size: 18 residues. Trimming pared 0 bases from V and 3 bases from J, leaving 15 bases between. Germline CDR1 and CDR2: MNHEY and SVGAGI. The CDR3 sequence is CASSYSGTGRLYNSPLHF. In DNA form, the CDR3 reads TGTGCCAGCAGTTACTCAGGGACCGGGCGACTCTATAATTCACCCCTCCACTTT.

The chain uses TRBV5-4 and TRBJ2-1; TRBD2 is a possible D gene (6 bases). V gave up 4 bases and J gave up 0 bases, with 14 bases separating them. Germline assignment: CDR1 SGHNT and CDR2 YYREEE (reference sequence). This CDR3 is 16 amino acids long. DNA for the CDR3: TGTGCCAGCAGCCCGCCCGGGACTCTCTCCTACAATGAGCAGTTCTTC. Protein: CASSPPGTLSYNEQFF.

This clonotype showed up many times. The chain has TRBV12-3 or TRBV12-4 and TRBJ1-2; D uncertain. V dropped 2 bases and J dropped 7 bases, with 11 bases sitting between them. The CDR3 covers 13 residues. DNA for the CDR3: TGTGCCAGCAGTTTAAAGTCTCCCGGTGGCTACACCTTC. This encodes CASSLKSPGGYTF.